The 9 T cell receptor beta chains below were found in one sample sequenced in a study of T cell responses to AZD1222 COVID-19 vaccine. Sequencing was performed with immunoSEQ multiplex PCR; in TCRdb, only in-frame clones are kept and a portion is missing. The sample includes 95,000 to 100,000 clones, roughly 87% of them seen just once. The material sequenced was peripheral blood, taken on day 0 of AZD1222 vaccination. These receptors all stem from an adult in good health.

This clone was seen once. This chain links TRBV5-1 with TRBJ2-2, with D uncertain. This CDR3 is built from 14 residues. The germline V gene encodes CDR1 SGHRS and CDR2 YFSETQ. Between the trimmed V and J ends, which lost 2 bases and 1 base, there was a span of 6 bases. CDR3 amino acids: CASSFGQNTGELFF. In DNA, the CDR3 is TGCGCCAGCAGCTTCGGCCAGAACACCGGGGAGCTGTTTTTT.

The V and J genes are TRBV6-2 or TRBV6-3 and TRBJ1-5; perhaps TRBD1 as D (5 bases). Trimming took off 0 bases at V and 4 bases at J, with 16 bases between the two ends. CDR1 is MNHEY, CDR2 SVGEGT, per germline. The CDR3 length is 17 residues. For the CDR3, the DNA is TGTGCCAGCAGTTACTCCCAGACAATGGGGGGGAATCAGCCCCAGCATTTT. This codes for CASSYSQTMGGNQPQHF.

V gene TRBV19 combines with J gene TRBJ2-5; D possibly uses TRBD1 or TRBD2 (5 bases each). This CDR3 contains 16 residues. CDR1 and CDR2 from the germline V gene are LNHDA and SQIVND (reference sequence). V lost 0 bases to trimming and J lost 0 bases, with 11 bases between them. This CDR3 is CASSIEGDGYQETQYF. In DNA form, the CDR3 reads TGTGCCAGTAGTATAGAAGGGGACGGATACCAAGAGACCCAGTACTTC.

In DNA form, the CDR3 reads TGTGCCACCAGTGGCCAGGATAGCAATCAGCCCCAGCATTTT. Translating gives CATSGQDSNQPQHF. The chain carries TRBV24-1 and TRBJ1-5, with D unclear. The CDR3 runs 14 residues. From germline, CDR1 is KGHDR and CDR2 SFDVKD. V was clipped by 5 bases and J by 0 bases, with 7 bases between them.

This chain joins TRBV29-1 and TRBJ1-1; a weak D match, TRBD1 (5 bases). Trimming stripped 5 bases from V and 4 bases from J, with 8 bases between. Germline loops: CDR1 SQVTM, CDR2 ANQGSEA. CDR3 length: 11 residues. The CDR3 spells CSVKGSTEAFF. The DNA for the CDR3 is TGCAGCGTTAAGGGGAGCACTGAAGCTTTCTTT.

This clone has a single count. This chain connects TRBV5-4 to TRBJ2-7, with 9 bases lining up with TRBD1. This CDR3 comprises 16 residues. J gave up 3 bases and V 4 bases, and 11 bases lay outside the gene matches. Germline CDR1 reads SGHNT; CDR2 reads YYREEE (reference sequence). DNA for the CDR3: TGTGCCAGCAGCCCTTCGGGACAGGGCATTCGCTACGAGCAGTACTTC. It specifies CASSPSGQGIRYEQYF.

The rearrangement uses TRBV14 and TRBJ2-5; 8 bases fit TRBD1. CDR3 length equals 14 residues. The germline V gene has CDR1 SGHDN and CDR2 FVKESK. Germline trimming cut 4 bases from V and 4 bases from J; bases unmatched to any gene: 5. CDR3 protein: CASSPRTGLETQYF. CDR3 nucleotides: TGTGCCAGCAGCCCGCGGACAGGGTTAGAGACCCAGTACTTC.

V is TRBV11-1 and J is TRBJ2-1, with 7 bases that match TRBD2. Trimming at V came to 0 bases and at J to 0 bases, leaving 8 bases not matched to a gene. The length of the CDR3 is 18 residues. Germline V CDR1 and CDR2: SGHAT, FQDESV (reference sequence). The CDR3 DNA follows: TGTGCCAGCAGCTTAGCTAGCGGGTTTAGTAGCTCCTACAATGAGCAGTTCTTC. As protein: CASSLASGFSSSYNEQFF.

This chain links TRBV19 with TRBJ2-3; 15 bases match TRBD2. The V segment lost 3 bases and the J segment 6 bases; nucleotides outside the gene matches: 7. The length of the CDR3 is 17 residues. Per the germline V gene, CDR1 is LNHDA and CDR2 is SQIVND (reference sequence). CDR3 sequence reads: CASSMGGLAGGPDTQYF. As DNA, the CDR3 is TGTGCCAGTAGTATGGGAGGACTAGCGGGAGGGCCCGATACGCAGTATTTT.